Shown below are 21 T cell receptor beta chains from a single sample sequenced in a study of blood T cell repertoires in COVID-19. Some clones are missing from TCRdb's copy, which holds only in-frame ones; the method was immunoSEQ multiplex PCR. The table includes roughly 140,000 clones, 65% to 85% detected once. The specimen was PBMCs or T cells enriched from blood (not recorded which). All receptors come from a woman aged 45-65 years who had been exposed to COVID-19.

The CDR3 is CASSRGLAGGTDTQYF. CDR3 bases: TGTGCCAGCAGCAGGGGGCTAGCGGGGGGCACAGATACGCAGTATTTT. The chain couples TRBV11-2 to TRBJ2-3, with TRBD2 matching 10 bases. CDR1 is SGHAT, CDR2 FQNNGV, per germline. The CDR3 extends over 16 amino acids. V was pared by 5 bases and J by 1 base, with 6 bases of the junction left unmatched.

This rearrangement joins TRBV6-1 to TRBJ1-2; a possible D gene is TRBD1 (6 bases). The CDR3 is made up of 14 amino acids. V was cut by 2 bases and J by 5 bases, with 12 bases left in between. Germline CDR1 MNHNS, CDR2 SASEGT. Here the CDR3 reads CASSETGLRYGYTF. CDR3 DNA: TGTGCCAGCAGTGAAACAGGGTTACGTTATGGCTACACCTTC.

The chain has TRBV27 and TRBJ1-1, with D possibly TRBD1 on 5 matching bases. The V end was cut by 3 bases, the J end by 6 bases, with 14 bases between. The CDR3 loop spans 14 amino acids. Germline V lookup: CDR1 MNHEY, CDR2 SMNVEV (reference sequence). The CDR3 coding sequence is TGTGCCAGCAGTTTTCAGCCCGACAGCGCTGAAGCTTTCTTT. As protein: CASSFQPDSAEAFF.

The J gene is TRBJ2-7, the V gene TRBV5-5; 11 nucleotides align to TRBD1. This CDR3 is built from 15 residues. Trimming took 3 bases from V and 3 from J; bases not matched to a gene: 5. CDR1 SGHKS and CDR2 YYEKEE come from the germline V gene (reference sequence). The CDR3 reads CASSSAGQGVYEQYF. For the CDR3, the DNA is TGTGCCAGCAGCTCAGCGGGACAGGGGGTCTACGAGCAGTACTTC.

The V gene is TRBV6-2 or TRBV6-3, the J gene TRBJ2-7; TRBD2 aligns across 8 bases. The CDR3 is made up of 17 amino acids. Trimming removed 4 bases from V and 2 bases from J; junction bases left unmatched: 13. Germline lookup yields CDR1 MNHEY and CDR2 SVGEGT. The CDR3 nucleotides read TGTGCCAGCAGTTCACTAGCGGTTGGGACCCTGGCCTACGAGCAGTACTTC. Residues: CASSSLAVGTLAYEQYF.

V usage is TRBV27 and J usage is TRBJ1-1; 9 bases are shared with TRBD1. Germline V gives CDR1 MNHEY, CDR2 SMNVEV (reference sequence). After removal of 3 bases from V and 0 bases from J, the junction contained 2 bases not matched to a gene. The CDR3 is 15 amino acids. DNA for the CDR3: TGTGCCAGCAGTTTGGGGACAGGGATGAACACTGAAGCTTTCTTT. This gives the protein CASSLGTGMNTEAFF.

This clone has a single count. The rearrangement links TRBV18 to TRBJ2-6; 8 nucleotides align to TRBD1. Germline V CDR1 and CDR2: KGHSH, LQKENI. Trimming removed 3 bases from V and 4 bases from J; junction bases left unmatched: 8. The CDR3 totals 17 residues. CDR3 loop: CASSPDGQGSGANVLTF. The CDR3 coding sequence is TGTGCCAGCTCACCGGACGGACAGGGTTCCGGGGCCAACGTCCTGACTTTC. The whole variable domain, remainder taken from reference TRBV18 and TRBJ2-6, is NAGVMQNPRHLVRRRGQEARLRCSPMKGHSHVYWYRQLPEEGLKFMVYLQKENIIDESGMPKERFSAEFPKEGPSILRIQQVVRGDSAAYFCASSPDGQGSGANVLTFGAGSRLTVL.

The gene calls are TRBV14 and TRBJ2-5; the D gene is possibly TRBD1 (7 bases). Germline CDR1 reads SGHDN; CDR2 reads FVKESK. V was cut by 4 bases and J by 7 bases, with 19 bases left in between. The CDR3 has 15 amino acids. The CDR3 sequence is CASSRGQRRAGTQYF. The CDR3 coding sequence is TGTGCCAGCAGCCGGGGACAGAGAAGAGCGGGGACCCAGTACTTC.

The V call is TRBV5-8, the J call TRBJ2-1; D might be TRBD1 (5 bases). The CDR3 sequence is 15 residues long. Germline V CDR1 and CDR2: SGHTS, YDEGEE. V lost 4 bases, J lost 0 bases, and 11 bases lay in between. CDR3 protein: CASSKSGSSYNEQFF. CDR3 nucleotide sequence: TGTGCCAGCAGCAAATCAGGGTCCTCCTACAATGAGCAGTTCTTC.

The CDR3 DNA reads TGTGCCAGCAGTTTTCGAAGGGACTTGGGCTACACCTTC. Translating gives CASSFRRDLGYTF. This chain connects TRBV27 to TRBJ1-2; a possible D gene is TRBD1 (5 bases). Germline V gene sequence: CDR1 MNHEY, CDR2 SMNVEV (reference sequence). V gave up 3 bases and J gave up 8 bases, with 13 bases separating them. The CDR3 length is 13 residues.

This chain joins TRBV30 and TRBJ2-7; 15 bases are shared with TRBD2. This CDR3 is built from 16 residues. V was clipped by 3 bases and J by 4 bases; unmatched bases: 7. Germline CDR1 is GTSNPN and CDR2 is SVGIG (reference sequence). This chain's CDR3 is CAWSRGTSGRTYEQYF. CDR3 DNA: TGTGCCTGGAGCCGAGGGACTAGCGGGAGGACTTACGAGCAGTACTTC.

V usage is TRBV18 and J usage is TRBJ2-5; possible D gene TRBD1, 5 bases. This CDR3 is built from 15 residues. Trimming cost V 2 bases and J 4 bases, with 14 bases left between them. Per germline, CDR1 KGHSH and CDR2 LQKENI. In nucleotides, the CDR3 is TGTGCCAGCTCACCAACGGGCCTTAGGGGAGAGACCCAGTACTTC. It yields the protein CASSPTGLRGETQYF.

This chain joins TRBV27 and TRBJ2-1; 8 bases agree with TRBD2. The CDR3 totals 19 residues. The germline gives CDR1 MNHEY, CDR2 SMNVEV (reference sequence). The V and J ends lost 4 bases and 7 bases, in that order; junction bases with no gene match: 21. CDR3 in amino acids: CASSSLTIISGERRNEQFF. The CDR3 region has the DNA TGTGCCAGCAGTTCCCTCACGATAATTAGCGGGGAAAGGAGGAATGAGCAGTTCTTC.

This chain joins TRBV6-1 and TRBJ1-1; D remains ambiguous. The length of the CDR3 is 21 residues. The V end lost 2 bases, the J end lost 1 base, and 29 bases lay between the germline ends. Per the germline V gene, CDR1 is MNHNS and CDR2 is SASEGT. CDR3 sequence (DNA): TGTGCCAGCAGTGAAACATCTGTATTTACTCCTAGCTCCCGACCGAACACTGAAGCTTTCTTT. It encodes CASSETSVFTPSSRPNTEAFF.

The chain links TRBV30 to TRBJ1-2; the match to TRBD1 covers 10 bases. CDR3 length: 15 residues. V lost 0 bases to trimming and J lost 6 bases; unmatched junction nucleotides: 7. Germline V gene sequence: CDR1 GTSNPN, CDR2 SVGIG (reference sequence). The chain's CDR3 is CAWSVGTGAGDGYTF. The CDR3 DNA is TGTGCCTGGAGTGTTGGGACAGGGGCTGGCGATGGCTACACCTTC. Filled out from reference TRBV30 and TRBJ1-2, the complete variable domain reads SQTIHQWPATLVQPVGSPLSLECTVEGTSNPNLYWYRQAAGRGLQLLFYSVGIGQISSEVPQNLSASRPQDRQFILSSKKLLLSDSGFYLCAWSVGTGAGDGYTFGSGTRLTVV.

This chain connects TRBV27 to TRBJ2-7, with D possibly TRBD2 on 6 matching bases. Germline V gives CDR1 MNHEY, CDR2 SMNVEV (reference sequence). The CDR3 has 15 residues. The V end was cut by 0 bases, the J end by 5 bases, with 14 bases between. CDR3 in amino acids: CASSLSAGGVHEQYF. The CDR3 DNA reads as TGTGCCAGCAGTTTATCGGCGGGCGGGGTCCACGAGCAGTACTTC.

This chain connects TRBV3-1 (or the pseudogene TRBV3-2) to TRBJ1-3; possible D gene TRBD1, 5 bases. The CDR3 totals 15 residues. Germline lookup yields CDR1 LGHDT and CDR2 YNNKEL (reference sequence). Trimming removed 0 bases at V and 0 bases at J, with 6 bases between. The CDR3, as DNA: TGTGCCAGCAGCCAAGAGGGGCGCTCTGGAAACACCATATATTTT. It translates to CASSQEGRSGNTIYF.

The CDR3 DNA reads TGTGCCAGCAGCCCGGGACACCGTGAAGCTTTCTTT. Protein: CASSPGHREAFF. The rearrangement uses TRBV6-6 and TRBJ1-1, with D possibly matching TRBD1 (6 bases). This CDR3 is built from 12 residues. Between the trimmed V and J ends, which lost 6 bases and 7 bases, there was a span of 12 bases. Germline CDR1 and CDR2: MNHNY and SVGAGI (reference sequence).

The chain links TRBV14 to TRBJ1-2; the match to TRBD1 covers 7 bases. Germline V CDR1 and CDR2: SGHDN, FVKESK. This CDR3 contains 15 residues. J gave up 3 bases and V 2 bases, and 6 bases lay outside the gene matches. In nucleotides, the CDR3 is TGTGCCAGCAGCCAATTACCAACAGGGGACTATGGCTACACCTTC. Translating gives CASSQLPTGDYGYTF.

The chain has TRBV2 and TRBJ2-2, with TRBD2 matching over 9 bases. Germline V gene lookup returns CDR1 SNHLY and CDR2 FYNNEI. The CDR3 covers 15 residues. The trim removed 6 bases at V and 3 bases at J, leaving 5 bases unmatched. CDR3 region: CASRDSGGDTGELFF. The CDR3 DNA reads as TGTGCCAGCAGAGATAGCGGGGGAGACACCGGGGAGCTGTTTTTT. Looking up the rest from reference TRBV2 and TRBJ2-2 gives the full variable domain: EPEVTQTPSHQVTQMGQEVILRCVPISNHLYFYWYRQILGQKVEFLVSFYNNEISEKSEIFDDQFSVERPDGSNFTLKIRSTKLEDSAMYFCASRDSGGDTGELFFGEGSRLTVL.

The chain employs TRBV6-6 and TRBJ2-1, with 7 nucleotides matching TRBD1. Germline V gene lookup returns CDR1 MNHNY and CDR2 SVGAGI (reference sequence). This CDR3 comprises 13 residues. J lost 5 bases, V lost 9 bases, and 7 bases had no gene match. The CDR3 region is CASYRDSNNEQFF. In DNA form, the CDR3 reads TGTGCCAGTTATCGGGACAGCAACAATGAGCAGTTCTTC.